The 6 T cell receptor beta chains given below trace back to one sample, sequenced in a study of post-analysis software for immune sequencing data. Findings and caveats of the study: Controls showed lower frequencies than patients for five TRBV segments, and TRBV5-6, TRBV5-1 and TRBV20-1 were among these.

Unique molecular identifiers featured in each of the TCR beta cDNA libraries. TCRdb passed the PCR reads through MiXCR, listing each CDR3 protein once. The top ten clones hold approximately 4.2% of a sample with about 810,000 distinct CDR3 sequences, roughly 50% of them seen once. These receptors lack a known antigen. The source material was blood. These receptors all stem from a girl aged 10 to 17 with multiple sclerosis.

J is TRBJ1-1 and V is TRBV6-5; D possibly corresponds to TRBD1 (5 bases). The CDR3 has 13 amino acids. Germline CDR1 MNHEY, CDR2 SVGAGI. V lost 6 bases, J lost 6 bases, and 14 bases lay in between. Here the CDR3 DNA reads TGTGCCAGCAGGCTAGGTAGGGACTCTGAAGCTTTCTTT. Its protein product is CASRLGRDSEAFF.

The chain combines TRBV6-5 with TRBJ2-1, with 8 bases aligning to TRBD2. Germline CDR1 reads MNHEY; CDR2 reads SVGAGI. J was trimmed by 2 bases and V by 5 bases; bases with no gene match: 5. CDR3 length: 15 residues. This chain's CDR3 is CASSIGLATYNEQFF. The CDR3 DNA reads TGTGCCAGCAGTATAGGACTAGCAACCTACAATGAGCAGTTCTTC.

The rearrangement joins TRBV27 to TRBJ1-1, with D unresolved. Germline V gene sequence: CDR1 MNHEY, CDR2 SMNVEV (reference sequence). The CDR3 totals 13 residues. Trimming shortened V by 6 bases and J by 1 base, and 9 bases separated the two germline ends. In nucleotides, the CDR3 is TGTGCCAGCAGCACTATACAGAACACTGAAGCTTTCTTT. This encodes CASSTIQNTEAFF.

This clonotype came up many times. This chain connects TRBV5-1 to TRBJ2-7; the D gene is possibly TRBD2 (6 bases). Germline values: CDR1 SGHRS, CDR2 YFSETQ. The V end lost 0 bases, the J end lost 0 bases, and 10 bases lay between the germline ends. This CDR3 spans 15 amino acids. CDR3 in amino acids: CASSLGAGSSYEQYF. Here the CDR3 DNA reads TGCGCCAGCAGCTTGGGTGCCGGGAGCTCCTACGAGCAGTACTTC.

This chain links TRBV20-1 with TRBJ2-1; 7 bases are shared with TRBD1. Germline-derived CDR1 and CDR2 are DFQATT and SNEGSKA (reference sequence). This CDR3 is 13 amino acids long. The CDR3 sequence is CSALGQSYNEQFF. Here the CDR3 DNA reads TGCAGCGCCTTGGGACAGAGTTACAATGAGCAGTTCTTC.

This clonotype was observed a few times. The rearrangement uses TRBV7-9 and TRBJ2-5; D ambiguous. V lost 4 bases to trimming and J lost 2 bases, with 11 bases between them. CDR3 length equals 14 residues. Germline values: CDR1 SEHNR, CDR2 FQNEAQ (reference sequence). The CDR3 DNA reads as TGTGCCAGCAGCTATACAGTCTCACAAGAGACCCAGTACTTC. It encodes CASSYTVSQETQYF.